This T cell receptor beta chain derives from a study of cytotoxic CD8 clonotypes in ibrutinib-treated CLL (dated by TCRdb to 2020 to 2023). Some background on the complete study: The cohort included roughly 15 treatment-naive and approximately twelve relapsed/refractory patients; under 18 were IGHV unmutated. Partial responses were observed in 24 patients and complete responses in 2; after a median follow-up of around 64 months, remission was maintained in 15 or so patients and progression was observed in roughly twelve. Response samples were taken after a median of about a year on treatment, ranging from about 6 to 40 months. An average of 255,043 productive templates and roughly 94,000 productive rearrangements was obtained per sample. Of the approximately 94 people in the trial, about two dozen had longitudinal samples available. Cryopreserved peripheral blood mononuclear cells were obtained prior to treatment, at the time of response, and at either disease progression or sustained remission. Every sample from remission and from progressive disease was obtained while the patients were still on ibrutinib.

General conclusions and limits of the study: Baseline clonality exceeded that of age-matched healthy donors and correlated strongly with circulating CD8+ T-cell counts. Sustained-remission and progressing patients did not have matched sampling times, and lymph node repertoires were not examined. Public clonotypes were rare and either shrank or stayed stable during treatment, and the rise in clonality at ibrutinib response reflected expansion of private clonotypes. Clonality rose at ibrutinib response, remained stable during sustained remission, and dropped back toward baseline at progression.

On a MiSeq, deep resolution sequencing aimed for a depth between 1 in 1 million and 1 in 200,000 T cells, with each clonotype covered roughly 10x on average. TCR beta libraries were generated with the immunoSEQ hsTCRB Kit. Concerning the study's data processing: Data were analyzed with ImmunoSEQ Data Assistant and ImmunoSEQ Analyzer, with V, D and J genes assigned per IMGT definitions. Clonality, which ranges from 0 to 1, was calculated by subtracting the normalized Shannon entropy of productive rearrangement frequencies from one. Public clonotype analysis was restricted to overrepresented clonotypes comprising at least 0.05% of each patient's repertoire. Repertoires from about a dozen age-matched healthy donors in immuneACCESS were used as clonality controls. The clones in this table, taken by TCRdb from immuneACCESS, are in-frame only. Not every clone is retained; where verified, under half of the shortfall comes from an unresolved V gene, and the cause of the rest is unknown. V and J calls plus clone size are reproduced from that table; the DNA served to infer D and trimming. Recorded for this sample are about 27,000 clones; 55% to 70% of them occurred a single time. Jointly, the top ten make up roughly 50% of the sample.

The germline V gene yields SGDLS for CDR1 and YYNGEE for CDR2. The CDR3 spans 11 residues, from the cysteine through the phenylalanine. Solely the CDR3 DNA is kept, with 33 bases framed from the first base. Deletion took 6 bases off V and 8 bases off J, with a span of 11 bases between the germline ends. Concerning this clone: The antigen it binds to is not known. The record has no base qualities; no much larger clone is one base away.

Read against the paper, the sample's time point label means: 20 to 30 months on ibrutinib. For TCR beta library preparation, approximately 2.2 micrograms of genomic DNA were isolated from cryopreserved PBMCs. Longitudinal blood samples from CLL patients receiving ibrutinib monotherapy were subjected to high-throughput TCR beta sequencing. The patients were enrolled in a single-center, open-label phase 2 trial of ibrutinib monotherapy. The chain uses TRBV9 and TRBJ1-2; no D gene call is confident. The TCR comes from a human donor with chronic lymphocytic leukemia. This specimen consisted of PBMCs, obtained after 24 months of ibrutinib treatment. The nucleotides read TGTGCCAGCAAGAGAAACAGCGGCTACACCTTC. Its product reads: CASKRNSGYTF.